This T cell receptor (beta chain) was sequenced for a study of human T cells and chemical hapten exposure. In the study overall: Slight differences in pooled library volume were the main source of varying TCR yields across samples.

This clonotype showed up just a few times. Antigen: not known. Findings and caveats of the study: The study found that PT1 expanded TCR counts correlated positively with patch test score. Clustering by CDR3 similarity yielded significantly more large clusters from expanded TCRs than controls.

This CDR3 comprises 15 residues. The V end lost 1 base, the J end lost 2 bases, and 12 bases lay between the germline ends. CDR1 SGHRS and CDR2 YFSETQ come from the germline V gene. As for time point: patch test 1, 2 weeks after DPC sensitization. Treatment: therapeutic diphenylcyclopropenone sensitization with weekly scalp DPC. TCRdb recomputed calls from the RACE reads with MiXCR, one row per CDR3 protein. The sample lists tens of thousands of distinct CDR3 sequences; around 10% were seen once. The TCR was taken from a woman in her fifties or sixties with alopecia areata. Some clones in this sample may be carry-over from other donors' samples. Sequences were derived from whole blood, sampled in connection with sensitization to the hapten diphenylcyclopropenone (DPC). This chain joins TRBV5-1 and TRBJ2-5, with D possibly TRBD1 on 5 matching bases. CDR3 region: CASSLTTDSQETQYF. As DNA, the CDR3 is TGCGCCAGCAGCTTGACGACAGATTCTCAAGAGACCCAGTACTTC. Full variable domain (rest looked up from reference TRBV5-1 and TRBJ2-5): KAGVTQTPRYLIKTRGQQVTLSCSPISGHRSVSWYQQTPGQGLQFLFEYFSETQRNKGNFPGRFSGRQFSNSRSEMNVSTLELGDSALYLCASSLTTDSQETQYFGPGTRLLVL.